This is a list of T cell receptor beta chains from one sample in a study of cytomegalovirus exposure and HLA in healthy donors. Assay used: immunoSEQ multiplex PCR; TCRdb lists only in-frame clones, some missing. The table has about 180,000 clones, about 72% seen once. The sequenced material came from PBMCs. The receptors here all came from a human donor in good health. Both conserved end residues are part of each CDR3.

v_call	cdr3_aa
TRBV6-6	CASSFRDSSTDTQYF
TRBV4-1	CASSQVDIISYNEQFF
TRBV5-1	CASSYQGGLENTIYF
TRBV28	CASIPGLAATYEQYF
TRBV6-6	CASSFLAGGRKDTQYF
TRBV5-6	CASSYDTGSEAFF
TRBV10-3	CAIRDTSSGNTIYF
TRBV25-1	CASSLGQGRHNEQFF
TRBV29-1	CSGRDFGDEQYF
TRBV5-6	CASSNAGVYGYTF
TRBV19	CASSIDIGGQGSPLHF
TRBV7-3	CASSSSGPGNEQFF
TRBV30	CAWSEETEAFF
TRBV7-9	CASSLARGVNSPLHF
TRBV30	CAWSEEGFGELFF
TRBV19	CASSPDRVYEQYF
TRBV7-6	CASSLPWGGGTADTQYF
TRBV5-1	CASSQETGEGYTF
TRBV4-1	CASSQVGGGRGSPLHF
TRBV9	CASSVRLAGTDTQYF
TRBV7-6	CASSFRPGDSPLHF
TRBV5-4	CASSLYSGNTIYF
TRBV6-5	CASSNRVYNEQFF
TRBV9	CASSVATHSGNTIYF
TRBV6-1	CASSERVSLHF
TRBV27	CASRAGTGAYEQYF
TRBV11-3	CASSRLDSEAFF
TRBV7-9	CASSLKLAGELFF
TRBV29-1	CSVATGNYPVLTF
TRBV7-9	CASSLGTGINIQYF
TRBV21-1	CASSKSLEQFF
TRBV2	CASRTTGRPYEQYF
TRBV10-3	CATGQGNGYTF
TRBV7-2	CASSLRTGEVANYGYTF
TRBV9	CASSVDLTQGMDTQYF
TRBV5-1	CASSFQADQETQYF
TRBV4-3	CASSPGTGTNSYEQYF
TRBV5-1	CASSLIPGQGSNYGYTF